This TCR beta chain came from a study of CD4 T cells in relation to SARS-CoV-2 and coronaviruses. Points from the study as a whole: Each donor contributed either pre-pandemic or post-infection samples, not both.

V gave up 4 bases and J gave up 7 bases, with 26 bases separating them. Germline CDR1 and CDR2: SQVTM and ANQGSEA. This CDR3 spans 16 amino acids. This clone was counted once. Antigen specificity is unknown. CD4+ T cells from unexposed donors were obtained before the COVID-19 pandemic (2011-2018). After around nine days of culture, CD4+ T cells were isolated. Cells permitting, SARS-CoV-2 S/N and four cold-coronavirus spikes were tested on unexposed-donor CD4+ T cells. Profiled with immunoSEQ multiplex PCR; TCRdb holds only in-frame clones, not every one. Altogether about 19,000 clones are present, about 80% being singletons, with the ten largest covering roughly 25%.

The origin of this receptor is a human donor in good health. V gene TRBV29-1 combines with J gene TRBJ2-7; possible D gene TRBD2, 7 bases. Sequencing input: CD4+ T cells from PBMCs, cultured in vitro. The CDR3 region is CSVVPGASGLTLEQYF. CDR3 sequence (DNA): TGCAGCGTTGTCCCGGGGGCTAGCGGTCTAACTTTAGAGCAGTACTTC.